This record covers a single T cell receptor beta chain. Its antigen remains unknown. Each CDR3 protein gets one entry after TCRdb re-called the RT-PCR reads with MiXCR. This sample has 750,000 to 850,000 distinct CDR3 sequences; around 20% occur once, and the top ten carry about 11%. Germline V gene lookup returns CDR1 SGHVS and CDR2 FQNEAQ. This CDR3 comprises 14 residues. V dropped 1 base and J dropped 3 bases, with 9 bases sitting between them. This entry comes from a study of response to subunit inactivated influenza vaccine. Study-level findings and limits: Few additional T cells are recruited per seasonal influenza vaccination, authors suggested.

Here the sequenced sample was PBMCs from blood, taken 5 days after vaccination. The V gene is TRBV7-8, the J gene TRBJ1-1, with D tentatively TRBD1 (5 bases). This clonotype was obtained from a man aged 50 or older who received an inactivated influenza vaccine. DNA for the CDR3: TGTGCCAGCAGCTTAGGACAGATACACACTGAAGCTTTCTTT. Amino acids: CASSLGQIHTEAFF. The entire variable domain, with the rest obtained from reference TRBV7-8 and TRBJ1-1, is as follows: GAGVSQSPRYKVAKRGQDVALRCDPISGHVSLFWYQQALGQGPEFLTYFQNEAQLDKSGLPSDRFFAERPEGSVSTLKIQRTQQEDSAVYLCASSLGQIHTEAFFGQGTRLTVV.